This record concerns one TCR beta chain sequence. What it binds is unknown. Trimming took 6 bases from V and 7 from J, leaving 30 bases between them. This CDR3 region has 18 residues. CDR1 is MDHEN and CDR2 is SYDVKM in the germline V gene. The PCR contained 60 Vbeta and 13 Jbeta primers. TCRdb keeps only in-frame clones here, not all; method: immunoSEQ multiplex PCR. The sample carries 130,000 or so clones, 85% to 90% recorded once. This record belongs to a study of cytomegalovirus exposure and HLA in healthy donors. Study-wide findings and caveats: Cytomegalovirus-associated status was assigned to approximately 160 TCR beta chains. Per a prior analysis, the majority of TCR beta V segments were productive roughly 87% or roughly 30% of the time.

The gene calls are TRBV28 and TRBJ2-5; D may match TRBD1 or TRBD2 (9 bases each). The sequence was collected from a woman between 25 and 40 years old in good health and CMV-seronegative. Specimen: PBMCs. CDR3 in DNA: TGTGCCAGCAGCCGGACAGGGGTTTTTAGCGGGAGACCCCGGACCCAGTACTTC. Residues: CASSRTGVFSGRPRTQYF.